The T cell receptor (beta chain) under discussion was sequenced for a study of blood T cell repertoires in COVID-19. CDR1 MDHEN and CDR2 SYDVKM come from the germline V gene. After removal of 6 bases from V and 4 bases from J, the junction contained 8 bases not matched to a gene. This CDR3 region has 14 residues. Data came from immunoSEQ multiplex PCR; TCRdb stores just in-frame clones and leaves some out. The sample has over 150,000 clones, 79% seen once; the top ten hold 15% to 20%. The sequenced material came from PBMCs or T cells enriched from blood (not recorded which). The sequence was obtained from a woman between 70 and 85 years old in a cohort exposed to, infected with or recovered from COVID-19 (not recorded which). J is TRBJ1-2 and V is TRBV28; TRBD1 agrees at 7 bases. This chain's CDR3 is CASSPGQETYGYTF. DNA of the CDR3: TGTGCCAGCAGCCCTGGACAGGAGACCTATGGCTACACCTTC.